These 26 T cell receptor beta chains were all obtained from the same sample, sequenced in a study of cytomegalovirus exposure and HLA in healthy donors. Primers: 60 Vbeta forward and 13 Jbeta reverse. Measured with immunoSEQ multiplex PCR; TCRdb has only the in-frame clones, and not every one. The sample holds about 110,000 clones, around 70% seen once. The sample comprised PBMCs. The receptors were gathered from a man aged 40-50 years in good health and CMV-seropositive.

This chain's CDR3 is CASRVFQGINEKLFF. DNA for the CDR3: TGTGCCAGCAGGGTTTTCCAGGGTATTAATGAAAAACTGTTTTTT. V gene TRBV2 combines with J gene TRBJ1-4; a weak D match, TRBD1 (5 bases). Germline CDR1 is SNHLY and CDR2 is FYNNEI. Trimming stripped 6 bases from V and 4 bases from J, with 15 bases between. This CDR3 has 15 amino acids.

This clone was observed a handful of times. The rearrangement joins TRBV20-1 to TRBJ2-5; no reliable D call. Per germline, CDR1 DFQATT and CDR2 SNEGSKA (reference sequence). The CDR3 totals 11 residues. Between the trimmed V and J ends, which lost 6 bases and 5 bases, there was a span of 10 bases. CDR3 protein: CSAVSEETQYF. CDR3 nucleotide sequence: TGCAGTGCCGTCTCCGAGGAGACCCAGTACTTC.

The rearrangement uses TRBV30 and TRBJ2-1, with 7 positions matching TRBD2. The V and J ends lost 5 bases and 10 bases, in that order; junction bases with no gene match: 2. The CDR3 contains 10 residues. Germline V gives CDR1 GTSNPN, CDR2 SVGIG (reference sequence). CDR3 in amino acids: CAWGEGEQFF. CDR3 nucleotide sequence: TGTGCCTGGGGGGAGGGGGAGCAGTTCTTC.

The chain employs TRBV6-1 and TRBJ2-2; 8 bases align to TRBD1. The CDR3 totals 15 residues. Germline V CDR1 and CDR2: MNHNS, SASEGT. V lost 4 bases to trimming and J lost 4 bases; unmatched junction nucleotides: 5. CDR3 sequence: CASSANTGGTGELFF. The CDR3 DNA follows: TGTGCCAGCAGTGCAAATACAGGGGGCACCGGGGAGCTGTTTTTT.

The chain uses TRBV28 and TRBJ2-3; TRBD1 agrees at 7 bases. Germline V gene data show CDR1 as MDHEN and CDR2 as SYDVKM. The CDR3 has 17 residues. V lost 4 bases, J lost 1 base, and 11 bases stayed unmatched. The CDR3 sequence is CASSSRDSWTGTDTQYF. The CDR3 coding sequence is TGTGCCAGCAGTTCCAGGGACAGCTGGACCGGCACAGATACGCAGTATTTT.

The V and J genes are TRBV5-1 and TRBJ2-1, with D possibly being TRBD1 (6 bases). Between the trimmed V and J ends, which lost 0 bases and 1 base, there was a span of 14 bases. The CDR3 has 17 residues. The germline gives CDR1 SGHRS, CDR2 YFSETQ. The CDR3 region is CASSLEGDRRSYNEQFF. CDR3 DNA sequence: TGCGCCAGCAGCTTGGAGGGCGACAGGAGGTCCTACAATGAGCAGTTCTTC.

The chain uses TRBV5-1 and TRBJ1-2; no clear D. Germline CDR1 is SGHRS and CDR2 is YFSETQ. The CDR3 has 12 amino acids. Trimming removed 0 bases from V and 7 bases from J, with 7 bases in between. As DNA, the CDR3 is TGCGCCAGCAGCTTGGGGAGTGGTGGCTACACCTTC. It translates to CASSLGSGGYTF.

The count of this clone is one. The chain links TRBV7-6 to TRBJ2-5; tentative D call: TRBD1 (6 bases). The CDR3 contains 13 residues. Germline V CDR1 and CDR2: SGHVS, FNYEAQ. V was pared by 5 bases and J by 0 bases, with 7 bases between. The CDR3 sequence: CASSGDNQETQYF. CDR3 DNA sequence: TGTGCCAGCAGCGGGGACAACCAAGAGACCCAGTACTTC.

The chain recombines TRBV11-2 with TRBJ1-5; D call uncertain. Germline V gene data show CDR1 as SGHAT and CDR2 as FQNNGV. V was trimmed by 0 bases and J by 7 bases, leaving 7 bases between them. The CDR3 is 13 amino acids. The DNA of the CDR3 is TGTGCCAGCAGCTTAGACCCGAGGCAGCCCCAGCATTTT. This gives the protein CASSLDPRQPQHF.

This clone was counted ten times or more. This rearrangement joins TRBV7-9 to TRBJ1-2, with TRBD1 matching 9 bases. This CDR3 comprises 16 residues. V dropped 3 bases and J dropped 8; count of bases not matched to a gene: 13. CDR1 SEHNR and CDR2 FQNEAQ come from the germline V gene (reference sequence). This CDR3 reads CASSFGLGQGANGYTF. CDR3 DNA sequence: TGTGCCAGCAGCTTTGGCCTGGGACAGGGAGCAAACGGCTACACCTTC.

As DNA, the CDR3 is TGTGCCAGCAGCACGGGGTCAGGCAATGGCTACACCTTC. Protein sequence: CASSTGSGNGYTF. The V call is TRBV7-6, the J call TRBJ1-2; no reliable D call. V shed 5 bases and J shed 6 bases, with 13 bases lying between them. Germline assignment: CDR1 SGHVS and CDR2 FNYEAQ. The CDR3 sequence is 13 residues long.

The gene calls are TRBV6-5 and TRBJ1-1, with D unresolved. This CDR3 contains 14 residues. V lost 4 bases, J lost 6 bases, and 15 bases lay in between. Germline CDR1 MNHEY, CDR2 SVGAGI. CDR3 sequence: CASSFGGGIPEAFF. CDR3 bases: TGTGCCAGCAGTTTTGGAGGAGGGATCCCTGAAGCTTTCTTT.

The chain combines TRBV5-4 with TRBJ2-3; D might be TRBD2 (6 bases). Germline V gene lookup returns CDR1 SGHNT and CDR2 YYREEE (reference sequence). This CDR3 has 15 amino acids. The germline V and J ends were trimmed by 3 bases and 0 bases, with 11 bases remaining between them. CDR3 residues: CASSWGTPSTDTQYF. CDR3 DNA sequence: TGTGCCAGCAGCTGGGGGACTCCTAGCACAGATACGCAGTATTTT.

This clone has more than one count but fewer than ten. The chain joins TRBV6-1 to TRBJ2-3, with TRBD2 matching 8 bases. The V and J ends lost 8 bases and 4 bases, in that order; junction bases with no gene match: 11. The CDR3 loop spans 15 amino acids. Germline V gene sequence: CDR1 MNHNS, CDR2 SASEGT. The CDR3 sequence is CASAGVSGSADTQYF. CDR3 nucleotide sequence: TGTGCCAGCGCCGGAGTGAGCGGGAGTGCAGATACGCAGTATTTT.

The chain has TRBV29-1 and TRBJ2-7; D is possibly TRBD1 (7 bases). This CDR3 is built from 12 residues. Trimming took 5 bases from V and 7 from J, leaving 15 bases between them. CDR1 is SQVTM and CDR2 is ANQGSEA in the germline V gene. The CDR3 here is CSVTGRGDEQYF. CDR3 sequence (DNA): TGCAGCGTTACCGGCAGGGGGGATGAGCAGTACTTC.

This clone has more than one count but fewer than ten. The rearrangement joins TRBV29-1 to TRBJ2-7; 8 bases are a match to TRBD2. The V segment lost 7 bases and the J segment 1 base; nucleotides outside the gene matches: 6. The CDR3 extends over 13 amino acids. Germline values: CDR1 SQVTM, CDR2 ANQGSEA. This CDR3 reads CSAGLGGSYEQYF. Here the CDR3 DNA reads TGCAGCGCGGGACTAGGAGGATCCTACGAGCAGTACTTC.

V is TRBV5-6 and J is TRBJ2-3, with TRBD1 matching 9 bases. Germline values: CDR1 SGHDT, CDR2 YYEEEE. V lost 3 bases and J lost 2; bases outside the gene matches: 4. There are 15 residues in the CDR3. The CDR3 is CASSSRTGVTDTQYF. In DNA form, the CDR3 reads TGTGCCAGCAGCTCCAGGACAGGGGTCACAGATACGCAGTATTTT.

The chain joins TRBV29-1 to TRBJ2-7; 10 bases agree with TRBD1. Germline V gene sequence: CDR1 SQVTM, CDR2 ANQGSEA. The CDR3 has 14 residues. V was pared by 7 bases and J by 5 bases, with 11 bases of the junction left unmatched. In DNA form, the CDR3 reads TGCAGCGCCCTTCCCCGGGACAGGGGAAACGAGCAGTACTTC. Protein: CSALPRDRGNEQYF.

V usage is TRBV19 and J usage is TRBJ2-3; 9 bases match TRBD2. Germline CDR1 reads LNHDA; CDR2 reads SQIVND (reference sequence). The CDR3 covers 16 residues. J gave up 4 bases and V 5 bases, and 10 bases lay outside the gene matches. The CDR3 sequence: CASSDPPGLAPDTQYF. CDR3 sequence (DNA): TGTGCCAGTAGTGATCCTCCGGGACTAGCCCCAGATACGCAGTATTTT.

The rearrangement joins TRBV18 to TRBJ1-4; TRBD1 agrees at 10 bases. CDR1 and CDR2 (germline): KGHSH, LQKENI. V lost 4 bases and J lost 1; bases outside the gene matches: 3. CDR3 length: 16 residues. CDR3 bases: TGTGCCAGCTCACAAGACAGGGGGCGAACTAATGAAAAACTGTTTTTT. Translated: CASSQDRGRTNEKLFF.

The chain links TRBV30 to TRBJ1-3; no definite D call. This CDR3 is 16 amino acids long. V gave up 0 bases and J gave up 1 base, with 13 bases separating them. Germline CDR1 is GTSNPN and CDR2 is SVGIG (reference sequence). This chain's CDR3 is CAWSVALAGSGNTIYF. The CDR3 nucleotides are TGTGCCTGGAGTGTAGCATTAGCTGGATCTGGAAACACCATATATTTT.

The rearrangement links TRBV11-2 to TRBJ2-3; D not certain. This CDR3 contains 14 residues. The V end lost 1 base, the J end lost 2 bases, and 7 bases lay between the germline ends. In germline, CDR1 is SGHAT, CDR2 FQNNGV. CDR3 DNA: TGTGCCAGCAGCTTAGGAGCCAACACAGATACGCAGTATTTT. Amino acids: CASSLGANTDTQYF.

The chain couples TRBV14 to TRBJ2-3; a possible D gene is TRBD1 (5 bases). This CDR3 has 15 residues. Trimming stripped 0 bases from V and 0 bases from J, with 7 bases between. From germline, CDR1 is SGHDN and CDR2 FVKESK. The CDR3 DNA is TGTGCCAGCAGCCAAGACAGGGATAGCACAGATACGCAGTATTTT. It codes for CASSQDRDSTDTQYF.

Comments on this clone: One end of the junction does not line up with germline, which may come from a read error. The V call is TRBV6-1, the J call TRBJ1-1; 9 nucleotides line up with TRBD1. CDR1 MNHNS and CDR2 SASEGT come from the germline V gene. The CDR3 is 15 amino acids. CDR3 region: CASITTPGTGSPANF. The CDR3 DNA sequence: TGTGCCAGCATTACAACCCCCGGGACAGGGTCCCCTGCTAACTTT.

The CDR3: CASSIGGLGEQYF. The CDR3 DNA is TGTGCCAGTAGTATAGGAGGTCTCGGCGAGCAGTACTTC. The chain joins TRBV19 to TRBJ2-7; D unresolved. Trimming stripped 1 base from V and 6 bases from J, with 10 bases between. The germline V gene has CDR1 LNHDA and CDR2 SQIVND (reference sequence). The CDR3 consists of 13 residues.

CDR3 nucleotide sequence: TGTGCCAGCTCACCACCCGCGGAAGGCTACACCTTC. As protein: CASSPPAEGYTF. J is TRBJ1-2 and V is TRBV18; D call uncertain. The germline V and J ends were trimmed by 0 bases and 8 bases, with 7 bases remaining between them. Germline V gene sequence: CDR1 KGHSH, CDR2 LQKENI. The CDR3 extends over 12 amino acids.